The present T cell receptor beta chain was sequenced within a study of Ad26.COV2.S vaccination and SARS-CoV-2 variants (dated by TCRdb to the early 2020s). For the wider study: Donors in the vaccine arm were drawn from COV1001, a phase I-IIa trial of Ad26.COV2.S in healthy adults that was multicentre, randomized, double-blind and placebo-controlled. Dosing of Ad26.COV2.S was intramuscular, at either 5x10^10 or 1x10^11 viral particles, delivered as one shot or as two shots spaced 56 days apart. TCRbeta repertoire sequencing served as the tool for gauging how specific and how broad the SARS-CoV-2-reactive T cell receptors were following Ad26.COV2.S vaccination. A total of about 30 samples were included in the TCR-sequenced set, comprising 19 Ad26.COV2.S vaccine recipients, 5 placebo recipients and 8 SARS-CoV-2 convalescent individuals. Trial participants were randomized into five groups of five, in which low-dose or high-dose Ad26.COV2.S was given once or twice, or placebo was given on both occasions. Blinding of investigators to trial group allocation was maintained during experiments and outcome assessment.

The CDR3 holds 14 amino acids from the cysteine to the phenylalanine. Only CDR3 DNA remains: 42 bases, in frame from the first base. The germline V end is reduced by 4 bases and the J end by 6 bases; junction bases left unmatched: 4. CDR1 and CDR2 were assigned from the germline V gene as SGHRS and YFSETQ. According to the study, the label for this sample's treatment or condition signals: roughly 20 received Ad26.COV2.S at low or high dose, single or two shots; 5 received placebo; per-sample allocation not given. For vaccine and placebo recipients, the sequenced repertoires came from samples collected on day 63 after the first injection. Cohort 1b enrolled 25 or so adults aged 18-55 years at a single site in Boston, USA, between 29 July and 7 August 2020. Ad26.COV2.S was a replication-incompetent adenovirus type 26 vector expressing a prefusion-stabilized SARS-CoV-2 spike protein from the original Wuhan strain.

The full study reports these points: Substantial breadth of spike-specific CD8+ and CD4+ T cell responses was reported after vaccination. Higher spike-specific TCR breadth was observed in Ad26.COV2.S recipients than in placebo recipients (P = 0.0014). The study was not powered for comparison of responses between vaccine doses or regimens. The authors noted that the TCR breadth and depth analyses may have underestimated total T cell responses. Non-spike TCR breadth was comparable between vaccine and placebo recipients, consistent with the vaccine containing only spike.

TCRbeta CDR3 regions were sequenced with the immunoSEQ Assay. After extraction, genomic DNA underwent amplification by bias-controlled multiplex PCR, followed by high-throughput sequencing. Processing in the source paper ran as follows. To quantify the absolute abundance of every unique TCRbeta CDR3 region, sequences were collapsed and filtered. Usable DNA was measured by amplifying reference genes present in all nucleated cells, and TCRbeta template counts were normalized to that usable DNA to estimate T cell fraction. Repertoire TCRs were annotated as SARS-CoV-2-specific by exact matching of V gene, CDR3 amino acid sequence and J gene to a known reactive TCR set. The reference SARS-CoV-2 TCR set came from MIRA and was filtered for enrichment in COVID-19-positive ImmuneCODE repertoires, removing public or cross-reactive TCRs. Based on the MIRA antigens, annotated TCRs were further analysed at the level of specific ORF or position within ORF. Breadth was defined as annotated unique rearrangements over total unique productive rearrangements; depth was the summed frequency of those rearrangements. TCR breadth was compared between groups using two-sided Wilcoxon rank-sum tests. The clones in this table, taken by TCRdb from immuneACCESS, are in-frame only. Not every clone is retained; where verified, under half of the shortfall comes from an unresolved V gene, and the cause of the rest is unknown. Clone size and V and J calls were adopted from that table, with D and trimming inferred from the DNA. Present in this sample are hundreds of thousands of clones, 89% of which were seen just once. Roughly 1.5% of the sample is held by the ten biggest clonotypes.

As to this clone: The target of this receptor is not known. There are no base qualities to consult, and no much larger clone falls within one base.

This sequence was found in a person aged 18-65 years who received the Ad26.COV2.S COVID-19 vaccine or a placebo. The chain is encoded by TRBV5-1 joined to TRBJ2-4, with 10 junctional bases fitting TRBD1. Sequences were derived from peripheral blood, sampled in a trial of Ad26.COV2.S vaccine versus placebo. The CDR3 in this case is CASSGGQGGNIQYF. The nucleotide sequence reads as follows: TGCGCCAGCAGCGGAGGACAGGGGGGAAACATTCAGTACTTC.